This is a list of T cell receptor beta chains from one sample in a study of T cell changes during pregnancy in multiple sclerosis. The protocol was immunoSEQ multiplex PCR, while the TCRdb copy is restricted to in-frame clones and leaves out a portion. The sample consists of roughly 93,000 clones, approximately 90% of them appearing once. Sequencing used peripheral blood, obtained before pregnancy. Receptors were obtained from a female donor with multiple sclerosis, enrolled in a pregnancy study. The CDR3 runs from the conserved cysteine through the conserved F or W. The D gene is left open where the match is weak. Clone size is shown for a subset of rows, as once, few, many or a class of expanded clone.

v_gene	abundance	d_gene	j_gene	CDR3nt	CDR3aa
TRBV9	NA	NA	TRBJ2-1	TGTGCCAGCAGCGTAGATCGGGGGGGGACAGAACTAAACAATGAGCAGTTCTTC	CASSVDRGGTELNNEQFF
TRBV4-1	NA	NA	TRBJ2-7	TGCGCCAGCAGCCAAGGCATGTGGAGGGAGCAGTACTTC	CASSQGMWREQYF
TRBV7-9	NA	NA	TRBJ1-2	TGTGCCAGCAGCCTCCAGCCCCGGGGGGGATATGGCTACACCTTC	CASSLQPRGGYGYTF
TRBV2	NA	TRBD2	TRBJ2-1	TGTGCCACCACAAAGGGACTAGCGGGGTGGAATGAGCAGTTCTTC	CATTKGLAGWNEQFF
TRBV7-9	NA	TRBD1	TRBJ1-5	TGTGCCAGCAGCCTGACAGGGGGCAATCAGCCCCAGCATTTT	CASSLTGGNQPQHF
TRBV29-1	NA	NA	TRBJ1-5	TGCAGCTTCCCCAAACACTCCTACAAGACAGGAGGCAATCAGCCCCAGCATTTT	CSFPKHSYKTGGNQPQHF
TRBV27	NA	TRBD1	TRBJ1-2	TGTGCCAGCGGGACAGTCTATGGCTACACCTTC	CASGTVYGYTF
TRBV29-1	NA	NA	TRBJ2-2	TGCAGCGCCTTGACAGGAATCACCGGGGAGCTGTTTTTT	CSALTGITGELFF
TRBV5-4	NA	NA	TRBJ1-4	TGTGCCAGCAGCTTCGGGGTCGGTAATGAAAAACTGTTTTTT	CASSFGVGNEKLFF
TRBV7-8	NA	NA	TRBJ1-1	TGTGCCAGCGCTATTACAGGGAACACTGAAGCTTTCTTT	CASAITGNTEAFF
TRBV7-8	once	NA	TRBJ2-7	TGTGCCAGCAGCCAGGACAGACCCTACGAGCAGTACTTC	CASSQDRPYEQYF
TRBV19	once	TRBD1	TRBJ1-2	TGTGCCAGTAGTATATCGGGACAGGGGGCAAGCTACACCTTC	CASSISGQGASYTF
TRBV6-6	NA	TRBD1	TRBJ1-2	TGTGCCAGCAGAATGCCCGGGGACAGGGGGCATGGCTACACCTTC	CASRMPGDRGHGYTF
TRBV7-8	NA	TRBD2	TRBJ2-7	TGTGCCAGCAGCCTGGGGACTAGCATAGGGGAGGACGAGCAGTACTTC	CASSLGTSIGEDEQYF
TRBV5-1	once	NA	TRBJ2-2	TGCGCCAGCAGCCCGGCGGGCTCAGGGGCCACCGGGGAGCTGTTTTTT	CASSPAGSGATGELFF
TRBV15	NA	NA	TRBJ2-1	TGTGCCACCAGCAGTCCAGGGGGGCCCGTTTCCTACAATGAGCAGTTCTTC	CATSSPGGPVSYNEQFF
TRBV5-5	NA	NA	TRBJ2-3	TGTGCCAGCAGTTCGTCGCAGGGGAGGGAAACAGATACGCAGTATTTT	CASSSSQGRETDTQYF
TRBV6-6	NA	NA	TRBJ2-4	TGTGCCGTCGCTCCGGTGGCCAAAAACATTCAGTACTTC	CAVAPVAKNIQYF
TRBV6-1	NA	NA	TRBJ1-6	TGTGCCAGCACCCGGACAGCCTCCTATAATTCACCCCTCCACTTT	CASTRTASYNSPLHF
TRBV6-5	once	NA	TRBJ1-1	TGTGCCAGCAGCCGTCAGGGTCAGGCCACTGAAGCTTTCTTT	CASSRQGQATEAFF
TRBV5-1	NA	TRBD2	TRBJ2-3	TGCGCCAGCAGCTTAGGGACTAGCGGGGGGCCAACGACAGATACGCAGTATTTT	CASSLGTSGGPTTDTQYF
TRBV27	NA	TRBD2	TRBJ2-7	TGTGCCAGCAGTGCGGGACTAGCGGCCTACGAGCAGTACTTC	CASSAGLAAYEQYF
TRBV6-6	NA	TRBD1	TRBJ1-5	TGTGCCAGCACAGCCCTGGGACAGGGGGATCAGCCCCAGCATTTT	CASTALGQGDQPQHF
TRBV6-1	NA	NA	TRBJ2-1	TGTGCCAGCAGGATTCTAGCGATTCCCTACAATGAGCAGTTCTTC	CASRILAIPYNEQFF
TRBV6-1	NA	NA	TRBJ2-3	TGTGCCAGCAGAACTAGCTTGGGCACAGATACGCAGTATTTT	CASRTSLGTDTQYF
TRBV6-5	NA	TRBD1	TRBJ2-5	TGTGCCAGCAGTTCCTTTGGGGGAACAGGGGGCACGACCCAGTACTTC	CASSSFGGTGGTTQYF
TRBV7-2	NA	NA	TRBJ1-1	TGTGCCAGCAGCTTATTGGGACAGAACACTGAAGCTTTCTTT	CASSLLGQNTEAFF
TRBV19	once	NA	TRBJ1-2	TGTGCCAGTAGTGCTGGTGTAGGGGCGAGTGGCTACACCTTC	CASSAGVGASGYTF
TRBV11-2	NA	TRBD1	TRBJ2-1	TGTGCCAGCAGCTCCTCCAGACAGGGGTACAATGAGCAGTTCTTC	CASSSSRQGYNEQFF
TRBV10-3	once	NA	TRBJ1-5	TGTGCCATCAGTGATCCAGTTAACAATCAGCCCCAGCATTTT	CAISDPVNNQPQHF
TRBV10-1	once	NA	TRBJ2-5	TGCGCCAGCAGTGAGAGTTGGCGGGAGACCCAGTACTTC	CASSESWRETQYF
TRBV29-1	NA	TRBD2	TRBJ2-5	TGCAGCGTTGAAGATCGCGGGCTAGCGGGAGCTGAGACCCAGTACTTC	CSVEDRGLAGAETQYF
TRBV4-1	NA	NA	TRBJ2-7	TGCGCCAGCAGCCAAGTCTTTTCACAGGGTCCGTACGAGCAGTACTTC	CASSQVFSQGPYEQYF
TRBV18	NA	NA	TRBJ2-7	TGTGCCAGCTCGGCGAACAGGTTGACCTACGAGCAGTACTTC	CASSANRLTYEQYF
TRBV7-9	NA	TRBD1	TRBJ1-2	TGTGCCAGCAGCTTAATGTTAGGGGGCCCACTTGGTGATGGCTACACCTTC	CASSLMLGGPLGDGYTF
TRBV10-3	NA	TRBD2	TRBJ2-2	TGTGCCTGCTCCGGGCTAGCGGGCACCGGGGAGCTGTTTTTT	CACSGLAGTGELFF
TRBV6-5	NA	NA	TRBJ2-2	TGTGCCAGCAGTTACTCTAACAGGCCCGGGGAGCTGTTTTTT	CASSYSNRPGELFF
TRBV2	NA	NA	TRBJ2-1	TGTGCCAGCAGTCCGACTGGACTCGAGTTGTTCTTC	CASSPTGLELFF
TRBV2	NA	TRBD1	TRBJ2-7	TGTGCCAGCAGCCGGGACAGAACTGTCGGCGAGCAGTACTTC	CASSRDRTVGEQYF
TRBV2	NA	NA	TRBJ1-5	TGTGCCAGCAGTGGAACGCGGGGGATCAATCAGCCCCAGCATTTT	CASSGTRGINQPQHF
TRBV19	NA	NA	TRBJ1-1	TGTGCTGCGGCAACGAACACTGAAGCTTTCTTT	CAAATNTEAFF
TRBV27	NA	TRBD2	TRBJ2-3	TGTGCCAGCAGTTCACCCCGGGGGGGAAGCACAGATACGCAGTATTTT	CASSSPRGGSTDTQYF
TRBV2	NA	NA	TRBJ2-7	TGTGCCAGCAGGGACTCCGGGGGACTTGAGCAGTACTTC	CASRDSGGLEQYF
TRBV5-1	NA	TRBD1	TRBJ1-6	TGCGCCAGCAGCTCGACAGGGTTGGGGGATTCACCCCTCCACTTT	CASSSTGLGDSPLHF
TRBV27	NA	TRBD1	TRBJ1-2	TGTGCCAGCAGTCCACGACAGGGGCCTTACTATGGCTACACCTTC	CASSPRQGPYYGYTF
TRBV7-6	NA	TRBD2	TRBJ2-5	TGTGCCAGCAGCTTTCTAAAGAGACTAGCGGGGGGGAAGGGGGAGACCCAGTACTTC	CASSFLKRLAGGKGETQYF
TRBV30	NA	NA	TRBJ1-2	TGTGCCTGGACTCCCGGAGACAGTCATGGCTACACCTTC	CAWTPGDSHGYTF
TRBV27	NA	NA	TRBJ1-1	TGTGCCAGCAGTTTTACCAGGTCCGTGGGCACTGAAGCTTTCTTT	CASSFTRSVGTEAFF
TRBV15	NA	NA	TRBJ1-4	TGTGCCACCAGCAGAGAGGACATCCCAACCGAAAAACTGTTTTTT	CATSREDIPTEKLFF
TRBV28	NA	TRBD2	TRBJ2-4	TGTGCCAGCACCACGGGGGAGGGCCTATCCTTTGTCAACATTCAGTACTTC	CASTTGEGLSFVNIQYF
TRBV5-1	NA	TRBD1	TRBJ1-2	TGCGCCAGCAGCTTGGCAACAGGGGTCGGCTATGGCTACACCTTC	CASSLATGVGYGYTF